Listed below are T cell receptor beta chains from one sample, sequenced in a study of T-cell memory formation after mild COVID-19. TCRdb independently ran MiXCR on the 5' RACE reads; one entry per CDR3 protein. This table holds about 410,000 distinct CDR3 sequences, under 25% found once. Material: PBMCs or a T cell subset sorted from them (not recorded which). The receptor source for this set is an adult woman who had mild COVID-19 (a few samples of this study predate the infection). Cell type and time point are not known. The CDR3 runs from the conserved cysteine through the conserved F or W. The D gene is left open where the match is weak. Not every row has a clone size; where given, it reads once, few, many or a size class.

>14|TRBJ2-5|-|TRBD2|TRBV12-3/TRBV12-4
TGTGCCAGCACCTTCCGGGAGGGGGGAGAGACCCAGTACTTC
CASTFREGGETQYF
>14|TRBJ1-1|-|-|TRBV28
TGTGCCAGCAGAGAGCTCGACCGAGGTACTGAAGCTTTCTTT
CASRELDRGTEAFF
>13|TRBJ2-5|-|-|TRBV4-3
TGCGCCAGCAGCCAAGGGTGGCAAGAGACCCAGTACTTC
CASSQGWQETQYF
>17|TRBJ2-3|few|-|TRBV9
TGTGCCAGCAGCGTAGGATGGCGTGGGAGAAGCACAGATACGCAGTATTTT
CASSVGWRGRSTDTQYF
>15|TRBJ2-7|few|TRBD2|TRBV4-1
TGCGCCAGCAGCCTCTCAGCGGGGACCGGTAGGGAGCAGTACTTC
CASSLSAGTGREQYF
>16|TRBJ2-1|many|TRBD1|TRBV9
TGTGCCAGCAGCCCAACCGGGACAGGGACTTACAATGAGCAGTTCTTC
CASSPTGTGTYNEQFF
>16|TRBJ2-7|few|TRBD1|TRBV7-3
TGTGCCAGCAGCTTAAGGGCGCTAGGGACAGGGTACGAGCAGTACTTC
CASSLRALGTGYEQYF
>12|TRBJ2-5|-|-|TRBV7-6
TGTGCCAGCAGCTCTCTCTCGGAGACCCAGTACTTC
CASSSLSETQYF
>13|TRBJ2-5|-|-|TRBV6-5
TGTGCCAGCAGTATCCTGCTAGAGGGGACCCAGTACTTC
CASSILLEGTQYF
>13|TRBJ2-7|-|TRBD1|TRBV29-1
TGCAGCGTTGGCCTCGGGACAGCATACGAGCAGTACTTC
CSVGLGTAYEQYF
>13|TRBJ1-5|-|-|TRBV5-8
TGTGCCAGCAGCTTGGTTGGAATCAGGCCCCAGCATTTT
CASSLVGIRPQHF
>18|TRBJ2-1|-|TRBD2|TRBV5-1
TGCGCCAGCAGCCAGCGACTAGCGGGAGCTAGCTGGTACAATGAGCAGTTCTTC
CASSQRLAGASWYNEQFF
>12|TRBJ2-1|few|-|TRBV7-8
TGTGCCAGCAGCTTAGATTGGGGTGAGCAGTTCTTC
CASSLDWGEQFF
>15|TRBJ1-1|few|-|TRBV6-5
TGTGCCAGCAAATTAAGGGTCAGCTCGAACACTGAAGCTTTCTTT
CASKLRVSSNTEAFF
>17|TRBJ2-1|-|TRBD2|TRBV18
TGTGCCAGCTCACCGTACCAACTAGCGGGGTACCACAATGAGCAGTTCTTC
CASSPYQLAGYHNEQFF
>14|TRBJ2-3|-|-|TRBV18
TGTGCCAGCTCACCACTAGCGCGCACAGATACGCAGTATTTT
CASSPLARTDTQYF
>13|TRBJ2-2|few|TRBD2|TRBV9
TGTGCCACGGGAGGCGGGAACACCGGGGAGCTGTTTTTT
CATGGGNTGELFF
>14|TRBJ1-2|once|TRBD1|TRBV5-5
TGTGCCAGCACCTCCGGGACAGGGGTGGACGGCTACACCTTC
CASTSGTGVDGYTF
>14|TRBJ2-5|few|TRBD2|TRBV3-1
TGTGCCAGCAGCCAAGAAACTAGCGGGGTCCCCCAGTACTTC
CASSQETSGVPQYF
>17|TRBJ2-1|few|-|TRBV7-9
TGTGCCAGCAGCCTACCAGCACGGGGGTACTTCTCCAATGAGCAGTTCTTC
CASSLPARGYFSNEQFF
>13|TRBJ1-1|-|-|TRBV7-9
TGTGCCAGCAGCTTAGACAGGGTCTCTGAAGCTTTCTTT
CASSLDRVSEAFF
>15|TRBJ1-2|-|-|TRBV7-9
TGTGCCAGCAGCTTAGCGGGAGGGGCTACGTATGGCTACACCTTC
CASSLAGGATYGYTF
>14|TRBJ1-2|-|-|TRBV5-5
TGTGCCAGCAGCCCACAGGTGGCGGGCCATGGCTACACCTTC
CASSPQVAGHGYTF
>14|TRBJ1-2|-|-|TRBV28
TGTGCCAGCACCTTGGGGACGGATTACTATGGCTACACCTTC
CASTLGTDYYGYTF
>15|TRBJ2-1|many|-|TRBV29-1
TGCAGCGCAGAACTCAAGCGCCCGGCCTACAATGAGCAGTTCTTC
CSAELKRPAYNEQFF
>12|TRBJ2-1|-|-|TRBV7-3
TGTGCCAGCAGCCCTGCCCACAATGAGCAGTTCTTC
CASSPAHNEQFF
>16|TRBJ2-1|-|TRBD2|TRBV6-2/TRBV6-3
TGTGCCAGCAGATCCCTTCCTAGCGGGAGCTCTGATGAGCAGTTCTTC
CASRSLPSGSSDEQFF
>12|TRBJ2-4|-|TRBD2|TRBV29-1
TGCAGCGTTGAAGGTCTAGCGGGAGTTCCTTACTTC
CSVEGLAGVPYF
>13|TRBJ2-2|many|-|TRBV12-3/TRBV12-4
TGTGCCAGCAGCCCCGGATTCACCGGGGAGCTGTTTTTT
CASSPGFTGELFF
>19|TRBJ2-1|many|-|TRBV24-1
TGTGCCACCATGGGAACGGCATCTTCCGGGGGGCATACCTACAATGAGCAGTTCTTC
CATMGTASSGGHTYNEQFF
>14|TRBJ2-7|few|TRBD2|TRBV4-1
TGCGCCAGCAGCCCGACTAGCATTAGCTACGAGCAGTACTTC
CASSPTSISYEQYF
>15|TRBJ2-5|many|-|TRBV7-9
TGTGCCAGCAGCTTAAGAGCGGCCTTTCAAGAGACCCAGTACTTC
CASSLRAAFQETQYF
>14|TRBJ1-5|-|-|TRBV20-1
TGCAGTGCCCGGTCCGGGGGACGCAATCAGCCCCAGCATTTT
CSARSGGRNQPQHF
>16|TRBJ2-3|few|TRBD2|TRBV5-6
TGTGCCAGCAGCGCCCTACTAGCGGGGGAGACAGATACGCAGTATTTT
CASSALLAGETDTQYF
>17|TRBJ2-1|-|-|TRBV7-3
TGTGCCAGCAGCTTTGACGGGGCCCCGAGCTCCTACAATGAGCAGTTCTTC
CASSFDGAPSSYNEQFF
>12|TRBJ2-7|-|-|TRBV12-3/TRBV12-4
TGTGCCAGCAGTCCCAACTACTACGAGCAGTACTTC
CASSPNYYEQYF
>17|TRBJ2-2|-|-|TRBV3-1
TGTGCCAGCAGCCAAGATTATCCCGGGGCCAGCACCGGGGAGCTGTTTTTT
CASSQDYPGASTGELFF